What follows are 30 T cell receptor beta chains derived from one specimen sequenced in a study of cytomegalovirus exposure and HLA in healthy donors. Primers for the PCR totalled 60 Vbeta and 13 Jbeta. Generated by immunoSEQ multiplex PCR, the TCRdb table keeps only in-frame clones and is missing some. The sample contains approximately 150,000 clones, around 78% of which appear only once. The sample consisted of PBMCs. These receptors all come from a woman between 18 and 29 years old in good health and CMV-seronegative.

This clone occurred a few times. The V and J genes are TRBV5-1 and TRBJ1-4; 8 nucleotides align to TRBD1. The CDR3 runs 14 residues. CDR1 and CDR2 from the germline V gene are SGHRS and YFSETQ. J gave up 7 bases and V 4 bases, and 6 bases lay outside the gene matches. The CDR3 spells CASSDTGGSEKLFF. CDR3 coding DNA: TGCGCCAGCAGCGATACAGGGGGAAGTGAAAAACTGTTTTTT. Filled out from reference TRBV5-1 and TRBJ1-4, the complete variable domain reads KAGVTQTPRYLIKTRGQQVTLSCSPISGHRSVSWYQQTPGQGLQFLFEYFSETQRNKGNFPGRFSGRQFSNSRSEMNVSTLELGDSALYLCASSDTGGSEKLFFGSGTQLSVL.

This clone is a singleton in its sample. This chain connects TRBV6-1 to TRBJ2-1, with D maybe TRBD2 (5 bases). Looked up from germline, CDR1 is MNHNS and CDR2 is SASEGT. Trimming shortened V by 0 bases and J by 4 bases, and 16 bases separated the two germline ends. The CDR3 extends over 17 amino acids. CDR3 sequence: CASSEASLVRTYNEQFF. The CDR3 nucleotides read TGTGCCAGCAGTGAAGCGTCACTAGTTCGGACTTACAATGAGCAGTTCTTC.

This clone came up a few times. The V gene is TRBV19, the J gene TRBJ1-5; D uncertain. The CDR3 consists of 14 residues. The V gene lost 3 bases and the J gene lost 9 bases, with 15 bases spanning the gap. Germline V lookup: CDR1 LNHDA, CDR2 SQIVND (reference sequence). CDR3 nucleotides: TGTGCCAGTAGTATTGCGCTTACTGATCCGCCCCAGCATTTT. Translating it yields CASSIALTDPPQHF.

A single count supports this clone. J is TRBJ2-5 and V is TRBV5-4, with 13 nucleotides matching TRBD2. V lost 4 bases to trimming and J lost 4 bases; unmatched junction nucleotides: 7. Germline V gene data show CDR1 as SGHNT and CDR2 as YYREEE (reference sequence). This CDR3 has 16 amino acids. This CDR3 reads CASSGLAGDRIETQYF. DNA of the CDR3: TGTGCCAGCAGCGGACTAGCGGGAGACCGCATAGAGACCCAGTACTTC.

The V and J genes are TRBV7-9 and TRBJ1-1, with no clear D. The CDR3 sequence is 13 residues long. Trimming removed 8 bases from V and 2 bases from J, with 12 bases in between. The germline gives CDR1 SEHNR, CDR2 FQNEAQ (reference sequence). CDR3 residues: CASDRTANTEAFF. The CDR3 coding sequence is TGTGCCAGCGATCGGACTGCCAACACTGAAGCTTTCTTT.

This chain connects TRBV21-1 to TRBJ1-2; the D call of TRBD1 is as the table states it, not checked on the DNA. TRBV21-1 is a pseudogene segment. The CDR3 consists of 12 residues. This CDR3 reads CASQGGKSGYTF. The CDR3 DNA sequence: TGTGCCAGCCAAGGGGGAAAGTCTGGCTACACCTTC.

CDR3 DNA sequence: TGTGCCAGCAGCCAGGGTTGGGATGGCTACACCTTC. As protein: CASSQGWDGYTF. The gene calls are TRBV2 and TRBJ1-2, with D tentatively TRBD1 (5 bases). The germline V gene has CDR1 SNHLY and CDR2 FYNNEI. CDR3 length: 12 residues. Trimming took 6 bases from V and 6 from J, leaving 11 bases between them.

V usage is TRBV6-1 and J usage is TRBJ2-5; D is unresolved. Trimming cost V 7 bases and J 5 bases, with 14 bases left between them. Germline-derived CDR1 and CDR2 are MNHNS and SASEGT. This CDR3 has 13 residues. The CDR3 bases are TGTGCCAGCAAGAGGTCCGCCCCCGAGACCCAGTACTTC. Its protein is CASKRSAPETQYF.

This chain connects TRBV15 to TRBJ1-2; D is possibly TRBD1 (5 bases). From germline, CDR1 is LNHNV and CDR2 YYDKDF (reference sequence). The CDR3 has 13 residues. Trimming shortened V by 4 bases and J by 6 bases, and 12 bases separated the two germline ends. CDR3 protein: CATSKREGHGYTF. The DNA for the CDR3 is TGTGCCACCAGCAAACGGGAGGGGCATGGCTACACCTTC.

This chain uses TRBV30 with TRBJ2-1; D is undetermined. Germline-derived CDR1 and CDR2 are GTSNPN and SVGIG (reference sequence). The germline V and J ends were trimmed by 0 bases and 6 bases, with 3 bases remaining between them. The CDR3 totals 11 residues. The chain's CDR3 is CAWSVGNEQFF. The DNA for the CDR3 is TGTGCCTGGAGTGTCGGCAATGAGCAGTTCTTC.

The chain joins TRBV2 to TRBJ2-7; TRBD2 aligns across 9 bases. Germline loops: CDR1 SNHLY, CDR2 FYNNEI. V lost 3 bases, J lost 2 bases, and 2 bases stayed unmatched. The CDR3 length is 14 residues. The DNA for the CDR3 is TGTGCCAGCAGTGAGACTAGCGGAACCTACGAGCAGTACTTC. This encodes CASSETSGTYEQYF.

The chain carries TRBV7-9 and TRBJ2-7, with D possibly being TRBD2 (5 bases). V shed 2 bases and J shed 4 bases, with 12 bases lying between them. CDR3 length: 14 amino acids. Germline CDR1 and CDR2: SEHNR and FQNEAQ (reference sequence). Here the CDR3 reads CASSLRGLGYEQYF. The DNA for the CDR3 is TGTGCCAGCAGCTTAAGAGGGTTAGGGTACGAGCAGTACTTC.

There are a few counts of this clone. The CDR3 loop reads CASSLGLAGGTDTQYF. The DNA for the CDR3 is TGTGCCAGCAGCTTGGGACTAGCTGGAGGCACAGATACGCAGTATTTT. The genes are TRBV5-4 and TRBJ2-3; 7 bases are a match to TRBD2. V dropped 0 bases and J dropped 1; count of bases not matched to a gene: 5. From germline, CDR1 is SGHNT and CDR2 YYREEE (reference sequence). This CDR3 region has 16 residues.

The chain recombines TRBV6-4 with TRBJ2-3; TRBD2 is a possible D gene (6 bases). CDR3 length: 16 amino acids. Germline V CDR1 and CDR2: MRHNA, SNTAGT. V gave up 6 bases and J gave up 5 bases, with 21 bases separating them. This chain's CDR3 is CASSQLSGPGGDTQYF. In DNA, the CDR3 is TGTGCCAGCAGCCAACTCTCAGGCCCCGGGGGAGATACGCAGTATTTT.

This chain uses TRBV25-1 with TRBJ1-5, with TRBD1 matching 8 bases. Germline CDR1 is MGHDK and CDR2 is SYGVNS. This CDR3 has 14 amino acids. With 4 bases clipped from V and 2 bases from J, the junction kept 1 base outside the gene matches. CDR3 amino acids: CASSATGGNQPQHF. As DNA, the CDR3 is TGTGCCAGCAGTGCGACAGGGGGCAATCAGCCCCAGCATTTT.

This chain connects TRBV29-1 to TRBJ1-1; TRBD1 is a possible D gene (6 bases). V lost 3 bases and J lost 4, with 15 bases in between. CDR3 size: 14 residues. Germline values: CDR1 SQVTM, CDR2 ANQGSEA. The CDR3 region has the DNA TGCAGCGTTGAGGCAGGGGATTTTGGCACTGAAGCTTTCTTT. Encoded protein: CSVEAGDFGTEAFF. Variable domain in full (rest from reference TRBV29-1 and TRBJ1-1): SAVISQKPSRDICQRGTSLTIQCQVDSQVTMMFWYRQQPGQSLTLIATANQGSEATYESGFVIDKFPISRPNLTFSTLTVSNMSPEDSSIYLCSVEAGDFGTEAFFGQGTRLTVV.

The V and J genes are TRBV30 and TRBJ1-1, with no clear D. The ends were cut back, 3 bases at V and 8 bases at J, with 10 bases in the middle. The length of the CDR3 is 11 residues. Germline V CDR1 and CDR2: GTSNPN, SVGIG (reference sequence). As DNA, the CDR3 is TGTGCCTGGAGGGAGGAGACCGAAGCTTTCTTT. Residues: CAWREETEAFF. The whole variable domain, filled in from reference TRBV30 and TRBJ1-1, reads SQTIHQWPATLVQPVGSPLSLECTVEGTSNPNLYWYRQAAGRGLQLLFYSVGIGQISSEVPQNLSASRPQDRQFILSSKKLLLSDSGFYLCAWREETEAFFGQGTRLTVV.

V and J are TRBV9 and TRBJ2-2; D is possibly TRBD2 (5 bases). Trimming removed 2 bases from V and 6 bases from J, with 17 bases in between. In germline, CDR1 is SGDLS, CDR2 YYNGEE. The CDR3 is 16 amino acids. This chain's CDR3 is CASSVHSRGSAGELFF. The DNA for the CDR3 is TGTGCCAGCAGCGTCCACTCGAGAGGGTCGGCCGGGGAGCTGTTTTTT.

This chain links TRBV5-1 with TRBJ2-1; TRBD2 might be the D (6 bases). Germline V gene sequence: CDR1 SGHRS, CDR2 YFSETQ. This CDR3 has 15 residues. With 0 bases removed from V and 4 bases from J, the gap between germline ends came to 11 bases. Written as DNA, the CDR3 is TGCGCCAGCAGCTTGGTGTCTAGCGAGTACAATGAGCAGTTCTTC. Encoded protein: CASSLVSSEYNEQFF.

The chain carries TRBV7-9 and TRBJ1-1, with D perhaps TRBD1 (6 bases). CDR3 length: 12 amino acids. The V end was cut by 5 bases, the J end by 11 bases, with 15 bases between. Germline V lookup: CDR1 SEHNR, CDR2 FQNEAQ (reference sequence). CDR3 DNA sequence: TGTGCCAGCAGCCCCGCGACAGGTGGGGCTTTCTTT. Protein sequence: CASSPATGGAFF.

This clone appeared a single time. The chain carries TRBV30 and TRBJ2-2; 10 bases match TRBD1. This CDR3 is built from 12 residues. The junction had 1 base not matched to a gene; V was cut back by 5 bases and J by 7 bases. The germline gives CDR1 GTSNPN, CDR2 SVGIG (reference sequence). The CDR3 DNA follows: TGTGCCTGGGGACAGGGGGTCGGGGAGCTGTTTTTT. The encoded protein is CAWGQGVGELFF.

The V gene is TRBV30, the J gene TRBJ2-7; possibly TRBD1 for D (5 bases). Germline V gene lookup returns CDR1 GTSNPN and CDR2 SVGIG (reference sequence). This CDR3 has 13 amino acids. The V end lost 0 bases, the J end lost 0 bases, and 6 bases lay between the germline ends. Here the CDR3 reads CAWSVRVSYEQYF. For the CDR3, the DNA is TGTGCCTGGAGTGTCAGGGTCTCCTACGAGCAGTACTTC.

In DNA, the CDR3 is TGCAGCGGTGAGGGCTCCGGGACTAGCCCCCCGGATACGCAGTATTTT. It encodes CSGEGSGTSPPDTQYF. The chain uses TRBV29-1 and TRBJ2-3; 9 nucleotides line up with TRBD2. The length of the CDR3 is 16 residues. The germline V gene encodes CDR1 SQVTM and CDR2 ANQGSEA. Trimming cost V 7 bases and J 6 bases; bases outside gene matches: 17.

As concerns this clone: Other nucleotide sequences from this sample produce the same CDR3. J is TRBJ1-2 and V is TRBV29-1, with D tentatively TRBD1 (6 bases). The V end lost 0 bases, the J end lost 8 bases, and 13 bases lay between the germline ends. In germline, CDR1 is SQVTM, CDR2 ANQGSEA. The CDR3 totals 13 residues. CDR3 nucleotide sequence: TGCAGCGTTGAAGAGAACAGGGCCTACGGCTACACCTTC. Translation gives CSVEENRAYGYTF.

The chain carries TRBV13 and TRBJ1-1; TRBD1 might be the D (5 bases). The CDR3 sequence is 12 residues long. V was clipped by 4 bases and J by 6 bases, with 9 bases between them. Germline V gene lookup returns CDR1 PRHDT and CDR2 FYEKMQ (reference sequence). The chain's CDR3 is CASSWTSAEAFF. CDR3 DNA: TGTGCCAGCAGCTGGACATCCGCTGAAGCTTTCTTT.

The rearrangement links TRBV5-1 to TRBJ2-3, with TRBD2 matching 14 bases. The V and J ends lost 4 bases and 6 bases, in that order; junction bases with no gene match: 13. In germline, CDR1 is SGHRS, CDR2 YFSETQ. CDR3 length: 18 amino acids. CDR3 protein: CASSPGLAGVLIADTQYF. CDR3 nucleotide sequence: TGCGCCAGCAGCCCGGGACTAGCGGGAGTGTTAATTGCGGATACGCAGTATTTT.

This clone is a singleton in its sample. CDR3 DNA sequence: TGCGCCAGCAGCGGTGTTTGGGGGCGCGGCACTGAAGCTTTCTTT. Translation gives CASSGVWGRGTEAFF. J is TRBJ1-1 and V is TRBV10-1; D perhaps matches TRBD1 (6 bases). Germline values: CDR1 WNHNN, CDR2 SYGVQD (reference sequence). Trimming took 6 bases from V and 4 from J, leaving 18 bases between them. The CDR3 consists of 15 residues.

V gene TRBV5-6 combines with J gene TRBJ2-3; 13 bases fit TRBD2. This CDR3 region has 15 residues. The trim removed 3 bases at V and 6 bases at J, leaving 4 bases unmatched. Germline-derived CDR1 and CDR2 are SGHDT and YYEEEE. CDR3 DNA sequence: TGTGCCAGCAGCTACGGACTAGCGGGAGATGATACGCAGTATTTT. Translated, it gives CASSYGLAGDDTQYF.

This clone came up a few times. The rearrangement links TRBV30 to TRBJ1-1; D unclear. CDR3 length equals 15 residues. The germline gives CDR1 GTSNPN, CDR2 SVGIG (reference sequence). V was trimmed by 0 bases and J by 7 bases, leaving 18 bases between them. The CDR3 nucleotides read TGTGCCTGGAGTGTGGGTTCGGGTCTCCGGATTGAAGCTTTCTTT. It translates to CAWSVGSGLRIEAFF. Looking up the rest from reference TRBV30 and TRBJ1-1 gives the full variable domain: SQTIHQWPATLVQPVGSPLSLECTVEGTSNPNLYWYRQAAGRGLQLLFYSVGIGQISSEVPQNLSASRPQDRQFILSSKKLLLSDSGFYLCAWSVGSGLRIEAFFGQGTRLTVV.

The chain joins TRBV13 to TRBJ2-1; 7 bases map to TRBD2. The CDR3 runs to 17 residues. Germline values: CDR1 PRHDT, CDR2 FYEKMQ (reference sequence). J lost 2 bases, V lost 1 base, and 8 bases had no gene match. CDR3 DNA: TGTGCCAGCAGCTTAGAGGCTAGCGGAGGGGCCTACAATGAGCAGTTCTTC. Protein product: CASSLEASGGAYNEQFF.